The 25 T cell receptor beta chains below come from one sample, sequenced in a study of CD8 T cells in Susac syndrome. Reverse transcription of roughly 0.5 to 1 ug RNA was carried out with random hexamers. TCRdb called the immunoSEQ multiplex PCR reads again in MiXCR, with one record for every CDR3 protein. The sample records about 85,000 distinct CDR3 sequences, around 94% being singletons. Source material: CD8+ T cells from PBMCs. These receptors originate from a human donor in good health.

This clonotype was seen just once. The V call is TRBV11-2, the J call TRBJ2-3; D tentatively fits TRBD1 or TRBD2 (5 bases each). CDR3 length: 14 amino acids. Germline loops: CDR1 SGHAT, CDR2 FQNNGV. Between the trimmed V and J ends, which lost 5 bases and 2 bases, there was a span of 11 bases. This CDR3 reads CASSGGSTTDTQYF. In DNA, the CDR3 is TGTGCCAGCAGCGGGGGATCGACCACAGATACGCAGTATTTT.

CDR3 DNA sequence: TGTGCCAGCAGCCAGATTGTGGGAGGGACTGAAGCTTTCTTT. Translating gives CASSQIVGGTEAFF. This chain links TRBV4-2 with TRBJ1-1; the D is unclear. Germline V lookup: CDR1 LGHNA, CDR2 YNFKEQ. This CDR3 is built from 14 residues. V was pared by 3 bases and J by 5 bases, with 13 bases between.

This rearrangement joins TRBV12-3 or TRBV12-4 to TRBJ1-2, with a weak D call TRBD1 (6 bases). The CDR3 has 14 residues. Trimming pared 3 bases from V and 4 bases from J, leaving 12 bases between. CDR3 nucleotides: TGTGCCAGCAGTTTCGGACAGCTTCTCTATGGCTACACCTTC. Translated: CASSFGQLLYGYTF.

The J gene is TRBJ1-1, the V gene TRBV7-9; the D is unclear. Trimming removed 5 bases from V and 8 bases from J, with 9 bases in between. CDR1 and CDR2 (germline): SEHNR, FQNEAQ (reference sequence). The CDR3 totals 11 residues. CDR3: CASSPRAEAFF. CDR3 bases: TGTGCCAGCAGCCCTCGCGCCGAAGCTTTCTTT.

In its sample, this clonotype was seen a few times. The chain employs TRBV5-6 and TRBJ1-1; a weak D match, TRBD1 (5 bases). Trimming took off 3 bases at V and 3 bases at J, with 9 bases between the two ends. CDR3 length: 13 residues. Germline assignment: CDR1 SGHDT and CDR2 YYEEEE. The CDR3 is CASSWGRDTEAFF. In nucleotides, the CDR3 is TGTGCCAGCAGCTGGGGGAGGGACACTGAAGCTTTCTTT.

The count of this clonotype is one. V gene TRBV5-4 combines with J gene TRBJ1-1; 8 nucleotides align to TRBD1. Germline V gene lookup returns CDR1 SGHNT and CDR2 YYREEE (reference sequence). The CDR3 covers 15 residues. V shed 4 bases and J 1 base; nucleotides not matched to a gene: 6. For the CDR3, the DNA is TGTGCCAGCAGCACCCGGACAGGGACGAACACTGAAGCTTTCTTT. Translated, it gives CASSTRTGTNTEAFF.

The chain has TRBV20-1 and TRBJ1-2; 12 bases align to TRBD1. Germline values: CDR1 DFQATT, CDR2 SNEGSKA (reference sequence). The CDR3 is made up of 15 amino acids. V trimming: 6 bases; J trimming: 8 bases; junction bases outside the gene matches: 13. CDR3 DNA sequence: TGCAGTGCCAAACTCCGGGACAGGGGGCGGAGGGGCTACACCTTC. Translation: CSAKLRDRGRRGYTF.

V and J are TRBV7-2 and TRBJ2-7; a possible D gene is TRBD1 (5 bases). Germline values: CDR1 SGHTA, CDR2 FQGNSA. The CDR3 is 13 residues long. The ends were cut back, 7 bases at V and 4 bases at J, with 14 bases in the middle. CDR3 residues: CASKGSGWYEQYF. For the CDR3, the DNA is TGTGCCAGCAAGGGTTCAGGGTGGTACGAGCAGTACTTC.

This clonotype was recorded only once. The CDR3 DNA reads TGTGCCAGCAGGCAGCGGGGAGGCCCAAACGAGCAGTACGTC. Its protein is CASRQRGGPNEQYV. This chain uses TRBV28 with TRBJ2-7; 7 bases match TRBD2. The CDR3 contains 14 residues. Germline V gene data show CDR1 as MDHEN and CDR2 as SYDVKM. V lost 6 bases to trimming and J lost 5 bases; unmatched junction nucleotides: 10.

The chain's CDR3 is CASRKTGTGQAFF. The CDR3 nucleotides read TGTGCCAGCAGGAAGACCGGGACCGGACAAGCTTTCTTT. The V and J genes are TRBV12-3 or TRBV12-4 and TRBJ1-1; tentative D call: TRBD1 (5 bases). V dropped 6 bases and J dropped 9 bases, with 17 bases sitting between them. The CDR3 runs to 13 residues.

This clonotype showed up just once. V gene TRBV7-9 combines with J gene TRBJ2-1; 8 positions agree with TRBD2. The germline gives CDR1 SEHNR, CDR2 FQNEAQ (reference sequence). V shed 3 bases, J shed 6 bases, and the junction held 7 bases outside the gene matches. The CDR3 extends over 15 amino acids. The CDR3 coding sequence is TGTGCCAGCAGCTTTGAGAGCGGGAGAAGCAATGAGCAGTTCTTC. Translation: CASSFESGRSNEQFF.

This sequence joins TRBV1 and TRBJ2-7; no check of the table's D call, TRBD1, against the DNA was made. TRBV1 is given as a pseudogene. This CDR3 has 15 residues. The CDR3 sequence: CTSSPTRQVRVEQYF. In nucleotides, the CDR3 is TGCACCAGCAGCCCGACTCGACAGGTACGGGTCGAGCAGTACTTC.

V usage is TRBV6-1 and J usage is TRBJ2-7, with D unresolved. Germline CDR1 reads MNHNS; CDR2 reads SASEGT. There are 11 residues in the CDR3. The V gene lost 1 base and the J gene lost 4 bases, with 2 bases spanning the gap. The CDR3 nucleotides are TGTGCCAGCAGTGAAGGATACGAGCAGTACGTC. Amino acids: CASSEGYEQYV.

The CDR3 DNA reads TGTGCCATCCTGACAGAGGGCACTGAAGCTTTCTTT. Translation gives CAILTEGTEAFF. The V gene is TRBV25-1, the J gene TRBJ1-1; D perhaps matches TRBD1 (5 bases). V lost 10 bases and J 4 bases, leaving 13 bases between the germline ends. This CDR3 comprises 12 residues. Per germline, CDR1 MGHDK and CDR2 SYGVNS.

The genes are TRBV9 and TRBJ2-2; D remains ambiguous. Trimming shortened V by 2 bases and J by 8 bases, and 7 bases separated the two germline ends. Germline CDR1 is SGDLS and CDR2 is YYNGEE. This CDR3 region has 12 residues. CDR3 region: CASSVGLGELFF. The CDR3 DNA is TGTGCCAGCAGCGTCGGTCTTGGGGAGCTGTTTTTT.

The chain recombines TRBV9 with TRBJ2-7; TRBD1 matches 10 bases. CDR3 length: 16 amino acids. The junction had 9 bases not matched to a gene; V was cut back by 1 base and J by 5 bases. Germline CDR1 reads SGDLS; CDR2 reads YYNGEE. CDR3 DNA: TGTGCCAGCAGCGTAAGATTCGAGACAGGGGGCCACGAGCAGTACTTC. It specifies CASSVRFETGGHEQYF.

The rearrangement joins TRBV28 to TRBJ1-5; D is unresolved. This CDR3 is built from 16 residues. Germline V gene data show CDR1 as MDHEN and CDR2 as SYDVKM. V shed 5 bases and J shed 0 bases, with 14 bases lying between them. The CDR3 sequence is CASSTPGPYSNQPQHF. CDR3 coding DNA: TGTGCCAGCAGTACCCCCGGTCCGTATAGCAATCAGCCCCAGCATTTT.

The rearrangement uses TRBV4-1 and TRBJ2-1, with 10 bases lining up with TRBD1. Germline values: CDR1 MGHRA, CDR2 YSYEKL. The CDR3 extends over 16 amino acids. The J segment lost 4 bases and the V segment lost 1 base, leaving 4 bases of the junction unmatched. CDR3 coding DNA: TGCGCCAGCAGCCAAGCCCCGGGACAGGGGTACAATGAGCAGTTCTTC. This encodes CASSQAPGQGYNEQFF.

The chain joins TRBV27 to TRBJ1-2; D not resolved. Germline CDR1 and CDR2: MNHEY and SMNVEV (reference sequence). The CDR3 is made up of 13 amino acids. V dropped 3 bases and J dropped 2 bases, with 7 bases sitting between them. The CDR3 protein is CASSFTENYGYTF. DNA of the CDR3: TGTGCCAGCAGTTTTACCGAAAACTATGGCTACACCTTC.

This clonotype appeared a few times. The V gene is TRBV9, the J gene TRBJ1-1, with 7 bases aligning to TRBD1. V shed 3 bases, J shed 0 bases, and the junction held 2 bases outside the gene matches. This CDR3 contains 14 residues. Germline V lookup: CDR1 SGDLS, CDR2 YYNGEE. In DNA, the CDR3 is TGTGCCAGCAGCGAGACAGGGTTGAACACTGAAGCTTTCTTT. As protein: CASSETGLNTEAFF.

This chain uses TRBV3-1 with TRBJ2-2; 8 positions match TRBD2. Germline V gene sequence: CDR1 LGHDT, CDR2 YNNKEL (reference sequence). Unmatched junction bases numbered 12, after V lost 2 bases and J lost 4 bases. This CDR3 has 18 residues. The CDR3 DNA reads TGTGCCAGCAGCCAACGACTAAGGGCGGGAGGCCTCACCGGGGAGCTGTTTTTT. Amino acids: CASSQRLRAGGLTGELFF.

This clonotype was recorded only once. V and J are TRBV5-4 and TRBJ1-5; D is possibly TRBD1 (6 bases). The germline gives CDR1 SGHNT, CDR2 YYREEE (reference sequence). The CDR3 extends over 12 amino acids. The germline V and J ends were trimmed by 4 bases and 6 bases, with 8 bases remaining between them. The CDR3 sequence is CASSVQGQPQHF. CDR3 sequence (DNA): TGTGCCAGCAGCGTACAGGGTCAGCCCCAGCATTTT.

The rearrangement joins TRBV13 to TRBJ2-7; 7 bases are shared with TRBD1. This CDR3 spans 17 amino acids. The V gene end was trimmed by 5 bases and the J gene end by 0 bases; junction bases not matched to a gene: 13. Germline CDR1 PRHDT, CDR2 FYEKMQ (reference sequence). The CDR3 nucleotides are TGTGCCAGCAGCCGACTGGTTGGCAGGGACAGCTCCTACGAGCAGTACGTC. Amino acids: CASSRLVGRDSSYEQYV.

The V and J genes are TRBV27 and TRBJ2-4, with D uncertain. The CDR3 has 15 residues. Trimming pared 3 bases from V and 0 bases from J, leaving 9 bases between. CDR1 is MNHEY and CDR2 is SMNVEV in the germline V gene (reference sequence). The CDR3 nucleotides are TGTGCCAGCAGTTTTGGGCGGTTAGCCAAAAACATTCAGTACTTC. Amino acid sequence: CASSFGRLAKNIQYF.

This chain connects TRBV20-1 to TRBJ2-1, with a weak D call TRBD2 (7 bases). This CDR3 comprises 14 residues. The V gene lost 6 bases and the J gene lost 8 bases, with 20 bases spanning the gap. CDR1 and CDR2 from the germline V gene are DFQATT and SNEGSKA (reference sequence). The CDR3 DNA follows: TGCAGTGCCAGGACTAGGGGGGTTTCCGATGAGCAGTTCTTC. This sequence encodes CSARTRGVSDEQFF.